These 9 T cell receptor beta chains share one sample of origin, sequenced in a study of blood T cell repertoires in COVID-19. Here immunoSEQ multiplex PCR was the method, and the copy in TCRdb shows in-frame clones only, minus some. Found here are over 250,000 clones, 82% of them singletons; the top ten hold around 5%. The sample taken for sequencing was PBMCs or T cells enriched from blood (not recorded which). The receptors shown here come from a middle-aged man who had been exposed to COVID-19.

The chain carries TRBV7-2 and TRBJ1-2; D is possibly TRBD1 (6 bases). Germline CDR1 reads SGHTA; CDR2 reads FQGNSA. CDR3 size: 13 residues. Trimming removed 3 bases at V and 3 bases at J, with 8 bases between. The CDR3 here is CASSLRTDYGYTF. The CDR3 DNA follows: TGTGCCAGCAGCTTGAGGACAGACTATGGCTACACCTTC. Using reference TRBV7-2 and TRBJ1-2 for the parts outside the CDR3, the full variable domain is GAGVSQSPSNKVTEKGKDVELRCDPISGHTALYWYRQSLGQGLEFLIYFQGNSAPDKSGLPSDRFSAERTGGSVSTLTIQRTQQEDSAVYLCASSLRTDYGYTFGSGTRLTVV.

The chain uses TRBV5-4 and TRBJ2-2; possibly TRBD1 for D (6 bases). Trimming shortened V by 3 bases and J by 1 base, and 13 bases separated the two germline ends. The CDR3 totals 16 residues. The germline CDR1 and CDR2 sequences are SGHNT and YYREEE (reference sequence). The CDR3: CASSSYRVGNTGELFF. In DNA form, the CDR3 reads TGTGCCAGCAGCTCTTACAGGGTGGGGAACACCGGGGAGCTGTTTTTT.

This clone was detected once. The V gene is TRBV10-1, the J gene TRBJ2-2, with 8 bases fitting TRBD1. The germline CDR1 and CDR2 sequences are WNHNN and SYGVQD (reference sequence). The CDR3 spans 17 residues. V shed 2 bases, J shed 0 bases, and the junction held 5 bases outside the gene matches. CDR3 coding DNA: TGCGCCAGCAGTGAGCCTGGACAGGGCACGAACACCGGGGAGCTGTTTTTT. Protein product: CASSEPGQGTNTGELFF.

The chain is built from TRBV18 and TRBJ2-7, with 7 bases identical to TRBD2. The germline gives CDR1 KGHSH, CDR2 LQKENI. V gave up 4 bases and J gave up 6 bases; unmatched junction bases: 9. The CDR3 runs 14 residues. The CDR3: CASSRTSDFFEQYF. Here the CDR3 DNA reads TGTGCCAGCTCACGGACTAGTGATTTCTTCGAGCAGTACTTC.

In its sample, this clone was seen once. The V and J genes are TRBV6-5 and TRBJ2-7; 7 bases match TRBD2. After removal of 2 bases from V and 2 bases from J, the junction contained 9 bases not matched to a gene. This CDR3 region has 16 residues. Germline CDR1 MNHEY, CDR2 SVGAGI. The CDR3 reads CASSYPNGAGAYEQYF. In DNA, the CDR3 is TGTGCCAGCAGTTACCCGAATGGGGCGGGAGCCTACGAGCAGTACTTC.

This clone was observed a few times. The CDR3 DNA follows: TGTGCCAGGAAGTGGGGACAGGGAACCGGGGAGCTGTTTTTT. This encodes CARKWGQGTGELFF. The rearrangement uses TRBV7-9 and TRBJ2-2; 9 bases are a match to TRBD1. Per the germline V gene, CDR1 is SEHNR and CDR2 is FQNEAQ (reference sequence). CDR3 length equals 14 residues. V lost 9 bases to trimming and J lost 5 bases; unmatched junction nucleotides: 7.

The CDR3 DNA reads as TGCGCCAGCAGTGAAATGGCAGTCAATCAGCCCCAGCATTTT. This codes for CASSEMAVNQPQHF. V gene TRBV10-2 combines with J gene TRBJ1-5; D call uncertain. Trimming left V 3 bases short and J 3 bases short, with 9 bases between. CDR1 is WSHSY, CDR2 SAAADI, per germline. The CDR3 runs to 14 residues.

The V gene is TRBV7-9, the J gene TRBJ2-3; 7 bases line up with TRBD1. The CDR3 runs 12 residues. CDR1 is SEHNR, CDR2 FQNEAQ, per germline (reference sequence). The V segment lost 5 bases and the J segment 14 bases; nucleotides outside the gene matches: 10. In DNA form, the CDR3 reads TGTGCCAGCAGCCCGACAGGGCCCCAGTCGTATTTT. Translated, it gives CASSPTGPQSYF.

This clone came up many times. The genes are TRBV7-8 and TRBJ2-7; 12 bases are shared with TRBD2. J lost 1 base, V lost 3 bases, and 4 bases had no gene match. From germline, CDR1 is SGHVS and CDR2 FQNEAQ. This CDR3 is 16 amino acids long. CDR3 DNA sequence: TGTGCCAGCAGCTTCGTCCTAGCGGGAGGGTCCTACGAGCAGTACTTC. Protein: CASSFVLAGGSYEQYF.